This entry concerns a single T cell receptor (beta chain). Its antigen remains unknown. This sample is drawn from a study of T cell repertoires in cytomegalovirus infection. Study-level information: Public TCR beta signatures marked donors with CMV infection and the matching HLA.

TCRdb processed the reads anew with MiXCR; each CDR3 protein has one entry. This sample has about 490,000 distinct CDR3 sequences, with approximately 15% found just once. The CDR3 has 15 residues. V was pared by 0 bases and J by 3 bases, with 9 bases between. Germline V gives CDR1 MNHNY, CDR2 SVGAGI (reference sequence). Whole-study results and caveats: The ex vivo response showed dominance by HLA-C-restricted CMV-specific TCR beta clonotypes. Frequencies of public TCR beta families were cumulated, and this identified carriers of CMV plus the relevant HLA.

The sample taken for sequencing was CD8+ T cells from PBMCs. The gene calls are TRBV6-6 and TRBJ2-1, with D perhaps TRBD2 (6 bases). The clonotype comes from a human donor in good health (CMV status not recorded). Some clones in this sample may be carry-over from other donors' samples. As DNA, the CDR3 is TGTGCCAGCAGTTACTCTAGCGGACACTACAATGAGCAGTTCTTC. Translating it yields CASSYSSGHYNEQFF.